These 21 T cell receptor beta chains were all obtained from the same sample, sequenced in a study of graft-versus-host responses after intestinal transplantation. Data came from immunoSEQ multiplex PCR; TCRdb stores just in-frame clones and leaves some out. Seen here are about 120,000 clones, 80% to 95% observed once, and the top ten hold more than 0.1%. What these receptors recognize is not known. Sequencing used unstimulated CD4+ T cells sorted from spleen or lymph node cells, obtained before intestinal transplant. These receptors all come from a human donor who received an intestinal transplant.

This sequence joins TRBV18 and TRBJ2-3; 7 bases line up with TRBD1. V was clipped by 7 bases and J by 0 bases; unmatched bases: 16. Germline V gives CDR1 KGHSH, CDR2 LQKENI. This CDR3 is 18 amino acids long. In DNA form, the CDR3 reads TGTGCCAGCTATGCGACCCTGGCAGGGGGATCAAGCACAGATACGCAGTATTTT. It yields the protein CASYATLAGGSSTDTQYF.

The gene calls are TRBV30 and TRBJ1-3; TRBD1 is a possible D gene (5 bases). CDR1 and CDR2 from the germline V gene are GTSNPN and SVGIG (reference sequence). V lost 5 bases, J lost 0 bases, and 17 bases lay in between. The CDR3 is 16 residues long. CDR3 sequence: CAWGGGDRYSGNTIYF. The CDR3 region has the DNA TGTGCCTGGGGTGGAGGTGACAGATACTCTGGAAACACCATATATTTT.

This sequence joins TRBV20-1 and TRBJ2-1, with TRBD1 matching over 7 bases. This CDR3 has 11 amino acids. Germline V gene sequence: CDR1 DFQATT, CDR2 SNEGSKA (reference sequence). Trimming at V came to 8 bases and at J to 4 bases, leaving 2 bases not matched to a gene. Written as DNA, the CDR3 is TGCAGTATGACAGGGTACAATGAGCAGTTCTTC. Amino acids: CSMTGYNEQFF.

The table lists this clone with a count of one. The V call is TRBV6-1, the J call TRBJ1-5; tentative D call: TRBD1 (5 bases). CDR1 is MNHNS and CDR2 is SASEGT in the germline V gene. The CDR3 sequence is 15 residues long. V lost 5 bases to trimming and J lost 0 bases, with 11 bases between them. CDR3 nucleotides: TGTGCCAGCAGTCCGAGACAGAATAGCAATCAGCCCCAGCATTTT. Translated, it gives CASSPRQNSNQPQHF.

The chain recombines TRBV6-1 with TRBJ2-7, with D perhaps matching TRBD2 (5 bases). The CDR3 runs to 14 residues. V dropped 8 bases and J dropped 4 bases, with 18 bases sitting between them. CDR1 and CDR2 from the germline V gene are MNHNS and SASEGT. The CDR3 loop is CASSTGLARYEQYF. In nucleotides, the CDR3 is TGTGCCAGCTCCACGGGGTTAGCGAGATACGAGCAGTACTTC.

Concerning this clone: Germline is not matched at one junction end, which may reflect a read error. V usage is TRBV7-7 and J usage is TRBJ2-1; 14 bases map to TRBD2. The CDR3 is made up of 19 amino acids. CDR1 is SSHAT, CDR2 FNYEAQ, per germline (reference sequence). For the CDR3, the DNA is TGTGCTAGCAGCTTAGGAGGGACTAGCGGGGGTGGTTCCTACAATGAGCAGTTCTTC. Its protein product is CASSLGGTSGGGSYNEQFF. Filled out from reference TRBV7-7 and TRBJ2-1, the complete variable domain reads GAGVSQSPRYKVTKRGQDVTLRCDPISSHATLYWYQQALGQGPEFLTYFNYEAQPDKSGLPSDRFSAERPEGSISTLTIQRTEQRDSAMYRCASSLGGTSGGGSYNEQFFGPGTRLTVL.

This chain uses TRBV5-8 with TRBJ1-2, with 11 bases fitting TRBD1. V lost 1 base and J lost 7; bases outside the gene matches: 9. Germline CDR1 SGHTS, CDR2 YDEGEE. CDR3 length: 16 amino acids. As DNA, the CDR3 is TGTGCCAGCAGCTTGTTTATGGGACAGGGGGGTACTGGCTACACCTTC. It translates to CASSLFMGQGGTGYTF.

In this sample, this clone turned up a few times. The CDR3 region is CAIRGDRGFVEQYF. In DNA form, the CDR3 reads TGTGCCATCCGGGGCGACAGGGGGTTTGTCGAGCAGTACTTC. The chain couples TRBV10-3 to TRBJ2-7; TRBD1 matches 9 bases. This CDR3 comprises 14 residues. Germline lookup yields CDR1 ENHRY and CDR2 SYGVKD. The junction had 11 bases not matched to a gene; V was cut back by 8 bases and J by 6 bases.

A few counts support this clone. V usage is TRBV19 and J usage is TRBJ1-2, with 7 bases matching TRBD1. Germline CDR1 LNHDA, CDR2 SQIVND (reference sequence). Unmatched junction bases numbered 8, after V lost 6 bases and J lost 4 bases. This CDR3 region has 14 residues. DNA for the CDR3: TGTGCCAGTAGATCTGGACAGGAGATCTATGGCTACACCTTC. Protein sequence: CASRSGQEIYGYTF.

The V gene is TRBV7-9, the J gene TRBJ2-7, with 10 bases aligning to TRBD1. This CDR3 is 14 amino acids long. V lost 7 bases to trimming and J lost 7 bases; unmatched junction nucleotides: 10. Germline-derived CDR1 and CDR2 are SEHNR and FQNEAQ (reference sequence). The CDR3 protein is CASTPGQGFPEQYF. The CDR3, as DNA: TGTGCCAGCACTCCGGGACAGGGGTTTCCGGAGCAGTACTTC.

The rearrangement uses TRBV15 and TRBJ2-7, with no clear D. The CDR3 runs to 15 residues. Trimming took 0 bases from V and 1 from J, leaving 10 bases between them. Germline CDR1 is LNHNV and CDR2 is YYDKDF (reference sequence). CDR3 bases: TGTGCCACCAGCAGAGATTCCGGGTTATCCTACGAGCAGTACTTC. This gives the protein CATSRDSGLSYEQYF. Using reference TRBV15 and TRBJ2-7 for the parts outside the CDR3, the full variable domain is DAMVIQNPRYQVTQFGKPVTLSCSQTLNHNVMYWYQQKSSQAPKLLFHYYDKDFNNEADTPDNFQSRRPNTSFCFLDIRSPGLGDTAMYLCATSRDSGLSYEQYFGPGTRLTVT.

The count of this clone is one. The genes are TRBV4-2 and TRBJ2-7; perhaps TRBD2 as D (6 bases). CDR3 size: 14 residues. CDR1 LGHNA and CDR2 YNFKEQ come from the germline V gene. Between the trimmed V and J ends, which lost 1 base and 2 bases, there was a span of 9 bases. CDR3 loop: CASSQVGGTYEQYF. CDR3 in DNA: TGTGCCAGCAGCCAAGTCGGCGGGACCTACGAGCAGTACTTC.

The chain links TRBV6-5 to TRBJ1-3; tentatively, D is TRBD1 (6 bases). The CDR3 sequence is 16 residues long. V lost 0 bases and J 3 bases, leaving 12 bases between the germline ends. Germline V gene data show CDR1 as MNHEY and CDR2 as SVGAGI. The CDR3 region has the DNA TGTGCCAGCAGTTACTCGGGGGGGGCGCGTGGAAACACCATATATTTT. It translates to CASSYSGGARGNTIYF.

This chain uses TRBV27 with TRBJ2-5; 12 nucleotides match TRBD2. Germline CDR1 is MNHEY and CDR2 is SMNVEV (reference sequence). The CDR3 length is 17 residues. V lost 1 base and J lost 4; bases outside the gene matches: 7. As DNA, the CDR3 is TGTGCCAGCAGTTTATTTTTCGGGACTAGCGGGCGAGAGACCCAGTACTTC. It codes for CASSLFFGTSGRETQYF.

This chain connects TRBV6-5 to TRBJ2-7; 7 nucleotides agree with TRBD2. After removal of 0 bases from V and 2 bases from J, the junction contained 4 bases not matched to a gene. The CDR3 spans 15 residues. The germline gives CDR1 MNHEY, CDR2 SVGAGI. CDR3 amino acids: CASSYSGGKTYEQYF. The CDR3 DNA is TGTGCCAGCAGTTACTCGGGGGGGAAGACCTACGAGCAGTACTTC.

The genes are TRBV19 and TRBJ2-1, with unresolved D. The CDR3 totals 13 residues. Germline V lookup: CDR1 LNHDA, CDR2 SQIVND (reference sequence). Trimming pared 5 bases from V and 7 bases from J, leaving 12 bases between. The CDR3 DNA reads TGTGCCAGTAGTCGGATCATGAATAATGAGCAGTTCTTC. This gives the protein CASSRIMNNEQFF.

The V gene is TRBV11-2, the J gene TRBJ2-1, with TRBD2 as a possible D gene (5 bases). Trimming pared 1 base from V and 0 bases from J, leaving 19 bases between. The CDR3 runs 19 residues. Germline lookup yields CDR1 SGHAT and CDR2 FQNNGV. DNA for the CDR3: TGTGCCAGCAGCTTAGTCCTAGCTGGAGTGACCCGCTCCTACAATGAGCAGTTCTTC. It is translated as CASSLVLAGVTRSYNEQFF.

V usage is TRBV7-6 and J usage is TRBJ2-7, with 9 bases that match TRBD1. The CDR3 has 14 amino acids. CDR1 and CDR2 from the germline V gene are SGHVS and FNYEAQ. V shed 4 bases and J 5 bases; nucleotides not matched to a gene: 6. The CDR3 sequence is CASSSGTGSNEQYF. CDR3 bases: TGTGCCAGCAGCTCCGGGACAGGGTCGAACGAGCAGTACTTC.

CDR3 coding DNA: TGTGCCAGCAGGAGGCGACCTTTAGCGAACACTGAAGCTTTCTTT. Its translation is CASRRRPLANTEAFF. This chain uses TRBV5-6 with TRBJ1-1; no definite D call. Trimming removed 5 bases from V and 1 base from J, with 15 bases in between. The CDR3 sequence is 15 residues long. Germline CDR1 and CDR2: SGHDT and YYEEEE.

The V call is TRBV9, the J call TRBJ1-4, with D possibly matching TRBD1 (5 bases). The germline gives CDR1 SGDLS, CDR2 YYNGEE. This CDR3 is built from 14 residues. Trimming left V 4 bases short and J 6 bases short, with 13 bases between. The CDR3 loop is CASSKIGADEKLFF. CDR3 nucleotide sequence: TGTGCCAGCAGCAAGATCGGGGCAGATGAAAAACTGTTTTTT.

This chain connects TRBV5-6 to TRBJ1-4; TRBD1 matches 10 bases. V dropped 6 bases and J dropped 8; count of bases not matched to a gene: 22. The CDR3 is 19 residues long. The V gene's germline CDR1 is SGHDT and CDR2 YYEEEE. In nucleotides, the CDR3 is TGTGCCAGCACCCGGGGCCGGGACAGGGGAGGACTGCTAGGGGAAAAACTGTTTTTT. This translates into CASTRGRDRGGLLGEKLFF.